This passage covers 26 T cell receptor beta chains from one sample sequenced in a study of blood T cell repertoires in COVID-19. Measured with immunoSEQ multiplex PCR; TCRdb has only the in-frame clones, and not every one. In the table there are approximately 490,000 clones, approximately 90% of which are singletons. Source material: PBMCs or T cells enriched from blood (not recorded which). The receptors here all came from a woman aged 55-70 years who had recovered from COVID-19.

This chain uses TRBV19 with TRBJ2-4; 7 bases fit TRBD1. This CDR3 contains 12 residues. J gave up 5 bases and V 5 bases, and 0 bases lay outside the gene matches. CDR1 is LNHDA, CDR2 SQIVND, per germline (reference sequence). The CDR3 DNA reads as TGTGCCAGTAGTGACAGGGAAAACATTCAGTACTTC. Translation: CASSDRENIQYF.

The CDR3 DNA reads as TGTGCCAGCAGCTTAGCTCCCGCGGGGGGCAATGAGCAGTTCTTC. Its protein is CASSLAPAGGNEQFF. V is TRBV7-9 and J is TRBJ2-1, with TRBD2 matching 8 bases. The CDR3 has 15 amino acids. After removal of 0 bases from V and 6 bases from J, the junction contained 4 bases not matched to a gene. Germline CDR1 and CDR2: SEHNR and FQNEAQ (reference sequence). The full variable domain, completed using reference TRBV7-9 and TRBJ2-1, is DTGVSQNPRHKITKRGQNVTFRCDPISEHNRLYWYRQTLGQGPEFLTYFQNEAQLEKSRLLSDRFSAERPKGSFSTLEIQRTEQGDSAMYLCASSLAPAGGNEQFFGPGTRLTVL.

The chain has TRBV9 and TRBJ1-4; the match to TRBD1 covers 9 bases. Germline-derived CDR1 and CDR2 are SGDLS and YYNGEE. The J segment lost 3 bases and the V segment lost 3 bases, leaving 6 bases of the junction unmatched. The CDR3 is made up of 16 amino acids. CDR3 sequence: CASSAGDRGSNEKLFF. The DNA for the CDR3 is TGTGCCAGCAGCGCCGGAGACAGGGGGTCTAATGAAAAACTGTTTTTT.

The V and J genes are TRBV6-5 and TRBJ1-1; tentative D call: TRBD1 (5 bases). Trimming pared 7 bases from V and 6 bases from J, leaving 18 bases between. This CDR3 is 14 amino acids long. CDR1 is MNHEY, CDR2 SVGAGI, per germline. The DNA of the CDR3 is TGTGCCAGCAACTTCCCCAGGGTAAGCGCTGAAGCTTTCTTT. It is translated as CASNFPRVSAEAFF.

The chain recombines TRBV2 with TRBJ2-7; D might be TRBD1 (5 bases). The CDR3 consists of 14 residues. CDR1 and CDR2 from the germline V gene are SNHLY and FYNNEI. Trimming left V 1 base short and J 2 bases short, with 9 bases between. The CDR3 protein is CASSEGAGTYEQYF. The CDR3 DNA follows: TGTGCCAGCAGTGAAGGAGCAGGGACCTACGAGCAGTACTTC.

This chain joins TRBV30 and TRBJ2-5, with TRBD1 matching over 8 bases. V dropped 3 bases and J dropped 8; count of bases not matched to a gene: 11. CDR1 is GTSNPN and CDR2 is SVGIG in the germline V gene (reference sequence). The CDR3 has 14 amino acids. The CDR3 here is CAWSRTGSPYTQYF. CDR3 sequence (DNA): TGTGCCTGGAGCAGGACAGGGAGCCCCTACACCCAGTACTTC.

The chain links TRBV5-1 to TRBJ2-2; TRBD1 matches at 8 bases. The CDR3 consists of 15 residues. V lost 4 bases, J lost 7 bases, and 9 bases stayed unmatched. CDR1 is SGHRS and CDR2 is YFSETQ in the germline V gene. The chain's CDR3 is CASSGRTGPDGELFF. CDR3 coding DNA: TGCGCCAGCAGCGGACGGACAGGGCCGGACGGGGAGCTGTTTTTT.

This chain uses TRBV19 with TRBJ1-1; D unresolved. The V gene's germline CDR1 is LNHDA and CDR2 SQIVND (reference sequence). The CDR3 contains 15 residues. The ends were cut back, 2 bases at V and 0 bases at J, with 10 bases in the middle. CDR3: CASSILTVMNTEAFF. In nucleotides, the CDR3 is TGTGCCAGTAGTATACTTACAGTCATGAACACTGAAGCTTTCTTT.

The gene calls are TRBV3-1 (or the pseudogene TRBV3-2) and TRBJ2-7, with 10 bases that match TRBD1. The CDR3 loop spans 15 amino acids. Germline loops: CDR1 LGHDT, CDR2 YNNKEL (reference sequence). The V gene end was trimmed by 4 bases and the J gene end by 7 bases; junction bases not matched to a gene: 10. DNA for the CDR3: TGTGCCAGCAGCCCATTCGCGACAGGGGGCGGGGAGCAGTACTTC. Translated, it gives CASSPFATGGGEQYF.

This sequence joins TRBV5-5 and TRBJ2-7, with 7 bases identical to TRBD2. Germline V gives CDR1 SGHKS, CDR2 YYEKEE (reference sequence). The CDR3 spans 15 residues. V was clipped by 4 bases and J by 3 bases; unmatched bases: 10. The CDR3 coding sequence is TGTGCCAGCAGCCGCATTACCGGGGGGAACTACGAGCAGTACTTC. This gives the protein CASSRITGGNYEQYF. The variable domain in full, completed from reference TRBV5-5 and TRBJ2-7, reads DAGVTQSPTHLIKTRGQQVTLRCSPISGHKSVSWYQQVLGQGPQFIFQYYEKEERGRGNFPDRFSARQFPNYSSELNVNALLLGDSALYLCASSRITGGNYEQYFGPGTRLTVT.

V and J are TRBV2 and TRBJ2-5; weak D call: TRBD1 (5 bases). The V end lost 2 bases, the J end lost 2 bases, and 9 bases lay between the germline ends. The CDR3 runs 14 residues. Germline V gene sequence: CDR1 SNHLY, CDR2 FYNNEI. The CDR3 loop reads CASSESWTQETQYF. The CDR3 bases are TGTGCCAGCAGTGAAAGCTGGACACAAGAGACCCAGTACTTC.

The CDR3 region is CASSPRQEAYGYTF. The CDR3 DNA is TGTGCCAGCAGTCCCCGACAGGAGGCCTATGGCTACACCTTC. The V gene is TRBV4-2, the J gene TRBJ1-2; perhaps TRBD1 as D (6 bases). Per germline, CDR1 LGHNA and CDR2 YNFKEQ. Trimming took 6 bases from V and 4 from J, leaving 15 bases between them. CDR3 length: 14 amino acids.

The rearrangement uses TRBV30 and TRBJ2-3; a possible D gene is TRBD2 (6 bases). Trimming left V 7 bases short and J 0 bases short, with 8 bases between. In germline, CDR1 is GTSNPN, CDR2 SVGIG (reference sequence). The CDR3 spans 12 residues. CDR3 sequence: CASGTSTDTQYF. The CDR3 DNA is TGTGCCTCCGGGACTAGCACAGATACGCAGTATTTT.

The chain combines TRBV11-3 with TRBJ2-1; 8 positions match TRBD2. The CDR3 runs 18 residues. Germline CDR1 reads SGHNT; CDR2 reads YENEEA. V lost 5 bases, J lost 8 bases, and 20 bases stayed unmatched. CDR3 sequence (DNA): TGTGCCAGCAGCAAAGGGAGGACTAGCAACGCCTTAGGCGATGAGCAGTTCTTC. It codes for CASSKGRTSNALGDEQFF.

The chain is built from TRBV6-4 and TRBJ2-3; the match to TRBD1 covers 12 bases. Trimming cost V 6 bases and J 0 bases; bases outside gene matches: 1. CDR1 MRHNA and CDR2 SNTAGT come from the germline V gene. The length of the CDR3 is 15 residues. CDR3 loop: CASSGTGGSTDTQYF. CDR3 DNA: TGTGCCAGCAGCGGGACAGGGGGCAGCACAGATACGCAGTATTTT.

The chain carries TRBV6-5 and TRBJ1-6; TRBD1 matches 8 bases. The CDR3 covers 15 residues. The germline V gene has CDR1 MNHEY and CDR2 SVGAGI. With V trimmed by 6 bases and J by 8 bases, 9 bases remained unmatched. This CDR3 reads CASSSLPGGDSPLHF. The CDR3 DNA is TGTGCCAGCAGCTCCCTCCCAGGGGGCGATTCACCCCTCCACTTT.

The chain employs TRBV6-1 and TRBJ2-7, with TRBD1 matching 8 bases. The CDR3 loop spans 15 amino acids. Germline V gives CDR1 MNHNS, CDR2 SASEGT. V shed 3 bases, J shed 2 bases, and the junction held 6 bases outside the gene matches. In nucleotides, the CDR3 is TGTGCCAGCAGTGATCAGAGGACAGGGACCTACGAGCAGTACGTC. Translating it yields CASSDQRTGTYEQYV.

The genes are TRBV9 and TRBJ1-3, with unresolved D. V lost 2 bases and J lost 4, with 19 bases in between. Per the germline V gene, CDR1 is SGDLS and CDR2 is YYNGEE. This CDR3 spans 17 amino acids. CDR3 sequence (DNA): TGTGCCAGCAGCGTCGGAGCTTTAAGGAGTTCGGGAAACACCATATATTTT. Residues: CASSVGALRSSGNTIYF.

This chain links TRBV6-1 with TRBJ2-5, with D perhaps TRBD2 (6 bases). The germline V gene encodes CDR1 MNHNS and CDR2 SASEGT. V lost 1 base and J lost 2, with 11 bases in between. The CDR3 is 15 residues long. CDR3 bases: TGTGCCAGCAGTGAAGTCGGGGGAGTACAAGAGACCCAGTACTTC. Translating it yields CASSEVGGVQETQYF.

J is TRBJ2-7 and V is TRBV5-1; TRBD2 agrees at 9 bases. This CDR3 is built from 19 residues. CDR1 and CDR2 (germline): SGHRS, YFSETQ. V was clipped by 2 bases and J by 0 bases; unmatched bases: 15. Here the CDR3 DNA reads TGCGCCAGCAGCTTTGCCCCAGTTAGCGGGGGTGATAGCTCCTACGAGCAGTACGTC. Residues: CASSFAPVSGGDSSYEQYV.

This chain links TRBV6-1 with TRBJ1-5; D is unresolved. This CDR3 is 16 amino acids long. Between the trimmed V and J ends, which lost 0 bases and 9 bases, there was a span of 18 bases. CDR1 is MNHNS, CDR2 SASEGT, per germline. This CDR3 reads CASSEAPRFGLGPQHF. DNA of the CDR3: TGTGCCAGCAGTGAAGCGCCCAGGTTTGGGCTGGGGCCCCAGCATTTT.

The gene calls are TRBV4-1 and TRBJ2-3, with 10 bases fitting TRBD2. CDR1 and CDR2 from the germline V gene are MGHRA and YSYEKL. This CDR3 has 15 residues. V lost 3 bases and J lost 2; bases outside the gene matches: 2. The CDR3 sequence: CASSQGLANTDTQYF. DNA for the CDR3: TGCGCCAGCAGCCAGGGACTAGCGAACACAGATACGCAGTATTTT.

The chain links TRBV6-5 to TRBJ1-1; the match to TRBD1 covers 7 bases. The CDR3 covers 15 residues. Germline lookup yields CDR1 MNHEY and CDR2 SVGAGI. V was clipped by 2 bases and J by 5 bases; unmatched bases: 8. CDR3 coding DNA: TGTGCCAGCAGTTACAGCTTCAGGGGGGAGACTGAAGCTTTCTTT. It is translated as CASSYSFRGETEAFF.

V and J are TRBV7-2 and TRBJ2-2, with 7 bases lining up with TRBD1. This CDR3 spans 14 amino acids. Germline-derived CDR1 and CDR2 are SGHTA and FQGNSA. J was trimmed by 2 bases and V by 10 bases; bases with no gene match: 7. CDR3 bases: TGTGCCACCCACAGGGGTGGCAACACCGGGGAGCTGTTTTTT. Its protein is CATHRGGNTGELFF.

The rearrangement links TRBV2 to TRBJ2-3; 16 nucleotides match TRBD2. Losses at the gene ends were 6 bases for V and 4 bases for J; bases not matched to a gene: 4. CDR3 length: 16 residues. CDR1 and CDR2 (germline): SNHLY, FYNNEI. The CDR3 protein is CASSPGTSGGADTQYF. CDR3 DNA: TGTGCCAGCAGCCCAGGGACTAGCGGGGGGGCAGATACGCAGTATTTT.

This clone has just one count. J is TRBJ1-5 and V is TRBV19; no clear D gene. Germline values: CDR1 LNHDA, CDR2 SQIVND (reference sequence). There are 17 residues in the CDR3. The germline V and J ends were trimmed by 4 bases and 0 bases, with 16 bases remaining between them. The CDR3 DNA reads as TGTGCCAGTAGTAAGATGTGGGTGGGAGCTAGCAATCAGCCCCAGCATTTT. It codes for CASSKMWVGASNQPQHF.